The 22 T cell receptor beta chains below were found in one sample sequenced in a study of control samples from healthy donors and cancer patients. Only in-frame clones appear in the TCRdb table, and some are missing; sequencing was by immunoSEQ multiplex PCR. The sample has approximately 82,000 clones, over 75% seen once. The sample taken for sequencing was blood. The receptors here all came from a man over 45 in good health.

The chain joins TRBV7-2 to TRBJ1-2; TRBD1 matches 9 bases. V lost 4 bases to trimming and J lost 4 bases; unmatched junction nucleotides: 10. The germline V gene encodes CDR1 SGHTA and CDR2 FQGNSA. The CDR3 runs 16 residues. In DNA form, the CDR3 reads TGTGCCAGCAGCTCCTCGGGACAGGGCAAGGCCTATGGCTACACCTTC. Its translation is CASSSSGQGKAYGYTF.

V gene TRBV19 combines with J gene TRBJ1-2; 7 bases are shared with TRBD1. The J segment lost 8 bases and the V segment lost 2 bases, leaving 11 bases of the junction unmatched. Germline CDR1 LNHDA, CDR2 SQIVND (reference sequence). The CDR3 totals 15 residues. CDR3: CASSILAGTVEGYTF. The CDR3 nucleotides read TGTGCCAGTAGTATACTAGCCGGGACAGTGGAGGGCTACACCTTC.

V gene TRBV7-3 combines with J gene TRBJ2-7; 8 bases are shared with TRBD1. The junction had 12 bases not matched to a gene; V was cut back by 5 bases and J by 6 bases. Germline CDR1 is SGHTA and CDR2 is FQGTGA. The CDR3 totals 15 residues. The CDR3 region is CASSQFGGQGGEQYF. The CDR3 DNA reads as TGTGCCAGCAGCCAGTTTGGCGGACAGGGTGGCGAGCAGTACTTC.

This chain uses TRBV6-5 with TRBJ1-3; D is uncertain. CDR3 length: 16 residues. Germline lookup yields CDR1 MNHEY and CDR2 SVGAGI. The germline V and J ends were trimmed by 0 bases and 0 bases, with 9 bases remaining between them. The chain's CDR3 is CASSYSYSSSGNTIYF. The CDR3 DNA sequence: TGTGCCAGCAGTTACTCATATAGTAGCTCTGGAAACACCATATATTTT.

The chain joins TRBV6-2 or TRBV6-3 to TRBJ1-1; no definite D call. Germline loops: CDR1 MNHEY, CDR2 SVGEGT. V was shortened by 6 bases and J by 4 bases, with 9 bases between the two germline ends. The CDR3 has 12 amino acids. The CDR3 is CASSLGPTEAFF. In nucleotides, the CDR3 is TGTGCCAGCAGCCTAGGGCCCACTGAAGCTTTCTTT.

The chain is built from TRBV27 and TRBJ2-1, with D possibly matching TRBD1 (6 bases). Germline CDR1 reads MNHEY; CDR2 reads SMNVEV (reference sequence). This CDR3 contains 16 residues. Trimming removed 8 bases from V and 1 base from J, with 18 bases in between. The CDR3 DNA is TGTGCCAGCTGGGGACCGGGGACACCTTCCTACAATGAGCAGTTCTTC. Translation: CASWGPGTPSYNEQFF.

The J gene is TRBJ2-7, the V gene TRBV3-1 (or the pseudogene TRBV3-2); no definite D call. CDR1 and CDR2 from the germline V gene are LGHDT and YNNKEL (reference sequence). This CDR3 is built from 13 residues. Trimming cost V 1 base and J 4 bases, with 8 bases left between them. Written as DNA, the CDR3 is TGTGCCAGCAGCCAAGGGACGGGTTACGAGCAGTACGTC. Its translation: CASSQGTGYEQYV.

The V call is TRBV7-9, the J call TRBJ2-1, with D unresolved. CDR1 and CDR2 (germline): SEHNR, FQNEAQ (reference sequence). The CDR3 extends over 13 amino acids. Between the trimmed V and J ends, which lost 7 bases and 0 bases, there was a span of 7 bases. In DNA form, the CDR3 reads TGTGCCAGCACCCTGGTCTCCTACAATGAGCAGTTCTTC. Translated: CASTLVSYNEQFF.

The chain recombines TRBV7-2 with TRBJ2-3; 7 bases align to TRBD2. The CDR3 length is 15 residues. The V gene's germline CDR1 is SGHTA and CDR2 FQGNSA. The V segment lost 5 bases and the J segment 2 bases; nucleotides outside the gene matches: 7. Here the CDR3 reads CASSSQRGFTDTQYF. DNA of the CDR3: TGTGCCAGCAGCAGCCAGCGGGGTTTCACAGATACGCAGTATTTT.

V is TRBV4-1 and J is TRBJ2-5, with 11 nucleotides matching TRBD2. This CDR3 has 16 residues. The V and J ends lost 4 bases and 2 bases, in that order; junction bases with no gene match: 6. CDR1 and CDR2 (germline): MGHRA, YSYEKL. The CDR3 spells CASSRGTSGQQETQYF. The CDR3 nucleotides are TGCGCCAGCAGCCGGGGGACTAGCGGACAACAAGAGACCCAGTACTTC.

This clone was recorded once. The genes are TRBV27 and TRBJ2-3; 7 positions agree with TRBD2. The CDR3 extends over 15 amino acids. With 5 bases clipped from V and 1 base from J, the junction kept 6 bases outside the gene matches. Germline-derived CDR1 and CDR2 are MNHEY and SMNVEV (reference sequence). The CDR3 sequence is CASSPGTSGTDTQYF. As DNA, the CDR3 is TGTGCCAGCAGTCCTGGCACTAGCGGCACAGATACGCAGTATTTT.

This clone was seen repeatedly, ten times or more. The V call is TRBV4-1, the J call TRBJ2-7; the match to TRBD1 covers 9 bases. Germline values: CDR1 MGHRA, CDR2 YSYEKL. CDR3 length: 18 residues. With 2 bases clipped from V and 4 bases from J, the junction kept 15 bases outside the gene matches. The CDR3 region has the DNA TGCGCCAGCAGCCAAATCGTTCCGGGACAGGGAACCCCATACGAGCAGTACGTC. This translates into CASSQIVPGQGTPYEQYV.

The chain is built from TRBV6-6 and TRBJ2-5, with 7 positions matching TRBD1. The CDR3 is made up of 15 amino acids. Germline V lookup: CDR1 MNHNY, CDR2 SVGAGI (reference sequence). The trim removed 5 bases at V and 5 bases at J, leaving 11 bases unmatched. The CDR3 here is CASSLRTGERETQYF. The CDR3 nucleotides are TGTGCCAGCAGTCTCCGGACAGGCGAGAGGGAGACCCAGTACTTC.

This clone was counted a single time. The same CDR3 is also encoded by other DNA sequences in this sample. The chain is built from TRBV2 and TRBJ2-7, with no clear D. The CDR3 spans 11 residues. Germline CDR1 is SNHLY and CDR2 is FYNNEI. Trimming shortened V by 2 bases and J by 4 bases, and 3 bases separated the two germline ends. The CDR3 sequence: CASSEYYEQYF. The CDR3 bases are TGTGCCAGCAGTGAATATTACGAGCAGTACTTC. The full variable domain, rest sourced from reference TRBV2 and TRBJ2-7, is EPEVTQTPSHQVTQMGQEVILRCVPISNHLYFYWYRQILGQKVEFLVSFYNNEISEKSEIFDDQFSVERPDGSNFTLKIRSTKLEDSAMYFCASSEYYEQYFGPGTRLTVT.

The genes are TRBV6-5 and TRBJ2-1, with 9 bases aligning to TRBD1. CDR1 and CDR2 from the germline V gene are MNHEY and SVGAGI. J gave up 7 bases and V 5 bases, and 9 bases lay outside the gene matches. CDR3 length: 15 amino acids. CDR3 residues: CASSKYRGPGNEQFF. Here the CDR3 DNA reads TGTGCCAGCAGTAAATACAGGGGGCCGGGGAATGAGCAGTTCTTC.

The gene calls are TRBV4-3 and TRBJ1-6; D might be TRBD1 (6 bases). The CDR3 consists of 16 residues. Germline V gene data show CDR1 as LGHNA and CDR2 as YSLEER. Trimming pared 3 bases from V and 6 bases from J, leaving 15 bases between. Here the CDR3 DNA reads TGCGCCAGCAGCCACAGCGAACAGGGCTTTAATTCACCCCTCCACTTT. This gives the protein CASSHSEQGFNSPLHF.

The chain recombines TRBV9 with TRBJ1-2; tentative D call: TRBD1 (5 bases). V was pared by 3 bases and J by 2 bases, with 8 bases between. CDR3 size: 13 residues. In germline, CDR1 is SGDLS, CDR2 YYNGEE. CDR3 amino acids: CASSAGKNYGYTF. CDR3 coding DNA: TGTGCCAGCAGCGCAGGGAAAAACTATGGCTACACCTTC. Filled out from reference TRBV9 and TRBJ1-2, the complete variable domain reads DSGVTQTPKHLITATGQRVTLRCSPRSGDLSVYWYQQSLDQGLQFLIQYYNGEERAKGNILERFSAQQFPDLHSELNLSSLELGDSALYFCASSAGKNYGYTFGSGTRLTVV.

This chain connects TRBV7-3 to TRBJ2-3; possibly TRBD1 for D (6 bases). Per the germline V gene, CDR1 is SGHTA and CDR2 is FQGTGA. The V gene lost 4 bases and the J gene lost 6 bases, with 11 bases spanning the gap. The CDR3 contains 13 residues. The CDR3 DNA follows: TGTGCCAGCAGCTCTACAAGGGGGGATACGCAGTATTTT. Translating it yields CASSSTRGDTQYF. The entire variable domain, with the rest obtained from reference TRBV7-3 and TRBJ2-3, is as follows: GAGVSQTPSNKVTEKGKYVELRCDPISGHTALYWYRQSLGQGPEFLIYFQGTGAADDSGLPNDRFFAVRPEGSVSTLKIQRTERGDSAVYLCASSSTRGDTQYFGPGTRLTVL.

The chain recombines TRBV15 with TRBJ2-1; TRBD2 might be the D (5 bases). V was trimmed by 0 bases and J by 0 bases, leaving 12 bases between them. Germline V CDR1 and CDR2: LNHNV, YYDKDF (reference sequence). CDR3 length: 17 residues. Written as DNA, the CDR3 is TGTGCCACCAGCAGAGATGGCCAGCGGAGCTCCTACAATGAGCAGTTCTTC. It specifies CATSRDGQRSSYNEQFF.

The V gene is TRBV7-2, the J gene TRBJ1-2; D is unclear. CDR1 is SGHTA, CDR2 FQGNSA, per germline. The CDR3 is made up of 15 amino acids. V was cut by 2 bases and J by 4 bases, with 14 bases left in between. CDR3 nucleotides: TGTGCCAGCAGCTTAAACGGCGGAAGGGCCTATGGCTACACCTTC. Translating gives CASSLNGGRAYGYTF.

The CDR3 DNA follows: TGTGCCAGCAGCGCTGTGGCGCTACGCGGGAGGGTGGGCACCGGGGAGCTGTTTTTT. This gives the protein CASSAVALRGRVGTGELFF. The V and J genes are TRBV2 and TRBJ2-2, with 9 nucleotides matching TRBD2. This CDR3 spans 19 amino acids. Germline loops: CDR1 SNHLY, CDR2 FYNNEI. The J segment lost 4 bases and the V segment lost 6 bases, leaving 18 bases of the junction unmatched.

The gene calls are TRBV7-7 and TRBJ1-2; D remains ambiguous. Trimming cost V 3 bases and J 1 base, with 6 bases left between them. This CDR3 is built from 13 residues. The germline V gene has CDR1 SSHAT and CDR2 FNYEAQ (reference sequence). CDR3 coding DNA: TGTGCCAGCAGCTTTGGGAATAACTATGGCTACACCTTC. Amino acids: CASSFGNNYGYTF.